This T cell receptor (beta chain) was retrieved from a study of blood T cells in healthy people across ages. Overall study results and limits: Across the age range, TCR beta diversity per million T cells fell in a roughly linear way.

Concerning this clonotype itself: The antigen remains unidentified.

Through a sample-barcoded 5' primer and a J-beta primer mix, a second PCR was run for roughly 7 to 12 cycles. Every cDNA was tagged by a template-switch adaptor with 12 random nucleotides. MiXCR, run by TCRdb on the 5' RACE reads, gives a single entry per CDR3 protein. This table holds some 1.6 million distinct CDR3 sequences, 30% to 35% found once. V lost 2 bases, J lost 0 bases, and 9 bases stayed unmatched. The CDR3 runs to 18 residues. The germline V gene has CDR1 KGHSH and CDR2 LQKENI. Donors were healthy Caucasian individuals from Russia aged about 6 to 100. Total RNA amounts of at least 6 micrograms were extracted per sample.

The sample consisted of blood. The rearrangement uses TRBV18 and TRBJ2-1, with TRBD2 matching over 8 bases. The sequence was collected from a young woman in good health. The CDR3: CASSPRTSSSSSYNEQFF. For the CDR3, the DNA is TGTGCCAGCTCACCAAGGACTAGCTCATCGAGCTCCTACAATGAGCAGTTCTTC.